The 8 T cell receptor beta chains reported below all come from one sample, sequenced in a study of T cells in Graves' hyperthyroidism and ophthalmopathy. RNA transcripts provided the source from which TCR beta CDR3 regions were amplified. First-round RT-PCR of the TCR CDR3 relied on the HTBI primer set. TCRdb ran MiXCR on the multiplex PCR reads and lists one entry per CDR3 protein. The table has a few hundred thousand distinct CDR3 sequences, nearly 15% seen once; the top ten hold roughly 19%. The sequencing sample was made of blood. The receptors were sampled from a woman in her sixties with Graves' ophthalmopathy.

The table lists this clonotype with many counts. This chain connects TRBV11-2 to TRBJ2-1; D is ambiguous. Per germline, CDR1 SGHAT and CDR2 FQNNGV. This CDR3 is built from 13 residues. V dropped 5 bases and J dropped 2 bases, with 7 bases sitting between them. The CDR3 here is CASSTGTYNEQFF. CDR3 DNA: TGTGCCAGCAGCACTGGGACCTACAATGAGCAGTTCTTC.

The rearrangement uses TRBV14 and TRBJ2-7; 8 bases align to TRBD1. This CDR3 has 17 amino acids. Germline values: CDR1 SGHDN, CDR2 FVKESK. The ends lost 0 bases at V and 1 base at J; junction bases unmatched: 8. In nucleotides, the CDR3 is TGTGCCAGCAGCCAAGATCAGGGGGCGGGGAGGTCCTACGAGCAGTACTTC. Its protein is CASSQDQGAGRSYEQYF.

This chain links TRBV29-1 with TRBJ2-1, with D unresolved. V lost 3 bases and J lost 6, with 12 bases in between. Looked up from germline, CDR1 is SQVTM and CDR2 is ANQGSEA. This CDR3 is 13 amino acids long. The CDR3 DNA is TGCAGCGTTGACCACCCAAGGCCCAATGAGCAGTTCTTC. Amino acid sequence: CSVDHPRPNEQFF.

At least ten counts were recorded for this clonotype. The CDR3 nucleotides are TGCGCCAGCAGCCCCCATCCACAGGGTGCGTACGGCTACACCTTC. Translation gives CASSPHPQGAYGYTF. V is TRBV5-1 and J is TRBJ1-2; D is possibly TRBD1 (6 bases). Germline V gene sequence: CDR1 SGHRS, CDR2 YFSETQ. The CDR3 runs 15 residues. The V end was cut by 4 bases, the J end by 8 bases, with 21 bases between.

In regard to this clonotype: A read error is possible here, since a much larger clone lies one base away. V is TRBV28 and J is TRBJ1-5; D possibly corresponds to TRBD1 (5 bases). V shed 8 bases and J shed 6 bases, with 14 bases lying between them. Looked up from germline, CDR1 is MDHEN and CDR2 is SYDVKM. This CDR3 is 13 amino acids long. The CDR3 nucleotides read TGTGCCAGCGGGGGGAACCGGGGTCAGCCCCAGCATTTT. It encodes CASGGNRGQPQHF.

The rearrangement joins TRBV11-2 to TRBJ2-7; no clear D. V dropped 5 bases and J dropped 3 bases, with 14 bases sitting between them. The length of the CDR3 is 14 residues. The germline V gene encodes CDR1 SGHAT and CDR2 FQNNGV. The CDR3 region has the DNA TGTGCCAGCAGCCAATCTCCCAGGCACTACGAGCAGTACTTC. Its translation: CASSQSPRHYEQYF.

This clonotype was recorded many times. V is TRBV28 and J is TRBJ1-5; D unresolved. Trimming took 6 bases from V and 10 from J, leaving 16 bases between them. This CDR3 has 13 residues. Looked up from germline, CDR1 is MDHEN and CDR2 is SYDVKM. CDR3 DNA sequence: TGTGCCAGCAGCACCCTCGGACCCTACCCCCAGCATTTT. Amino acids: CASSTLGPYPQHF. Drawing the rest from reference TRBV28 and TRBJ1-5, the complete variable domain is DVKVTQSSRYLVKRTGEKVFLECVQDMDHENMFWYRQDPGLGLRLIYFSYDVKMKEKGDIPEGYSVSREKKERFSLILESASTNQTSMYLCASSTLGPYPQHFGDGTRLSIL.

This clonotype has a handful of counts. V gene TRBV29-1 combines with J gene TRBJ2-2; D remains ambiguous. Germline CDR1 is SQVTM and CDR2 is ANQGSEA. The ends were cut back, 3 bases at V and 1 base at J, with 6 bases in the middle. This CDR3 region has 13 residues. The CDR3 region is CSVEAENTGELFF. The CDR3 DNA follows: TGCAGCGTTGAGGCCGAGAACACCGGGGAGCTGTTTTTT.